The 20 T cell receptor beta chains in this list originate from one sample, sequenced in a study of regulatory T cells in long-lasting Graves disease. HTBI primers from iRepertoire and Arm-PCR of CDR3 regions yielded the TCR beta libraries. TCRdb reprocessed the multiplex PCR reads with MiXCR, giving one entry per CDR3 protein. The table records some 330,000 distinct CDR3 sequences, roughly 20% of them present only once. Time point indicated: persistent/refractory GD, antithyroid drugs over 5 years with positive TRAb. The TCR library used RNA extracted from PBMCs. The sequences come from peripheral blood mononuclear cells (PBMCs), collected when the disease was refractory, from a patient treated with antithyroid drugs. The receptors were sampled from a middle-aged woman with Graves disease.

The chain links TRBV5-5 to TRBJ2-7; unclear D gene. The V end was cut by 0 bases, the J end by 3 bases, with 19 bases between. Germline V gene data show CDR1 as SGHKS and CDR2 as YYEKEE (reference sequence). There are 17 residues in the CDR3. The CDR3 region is CASSLEDDGPFLYEQYF. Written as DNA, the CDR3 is TGTGCCAGCAGCTTGGAGGACGACGGCCCATTCCTCTACGAGCAGTACTTC.

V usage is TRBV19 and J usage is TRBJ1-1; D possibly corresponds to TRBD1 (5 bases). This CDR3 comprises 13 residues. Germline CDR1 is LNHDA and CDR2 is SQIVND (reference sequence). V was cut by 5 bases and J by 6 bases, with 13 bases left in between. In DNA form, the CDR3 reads TGTGCCAGTAGTTTAGGGGTATACGCTGAAGCTTTCTTT. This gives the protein CASSLGVYAEAFF.

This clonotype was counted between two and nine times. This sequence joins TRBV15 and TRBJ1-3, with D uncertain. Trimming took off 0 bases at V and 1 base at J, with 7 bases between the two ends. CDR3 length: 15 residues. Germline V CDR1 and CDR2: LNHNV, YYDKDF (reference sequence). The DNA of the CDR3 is TGTGCCACCAGCAGAGATGCGGGATCTGGAAACACCATATATTTT. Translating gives CATSRDAGSGNTIYF.

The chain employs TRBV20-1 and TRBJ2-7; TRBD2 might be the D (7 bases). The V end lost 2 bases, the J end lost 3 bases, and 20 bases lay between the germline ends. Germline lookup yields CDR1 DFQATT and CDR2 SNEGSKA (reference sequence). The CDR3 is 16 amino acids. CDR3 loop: CSARSRGGAGDYEQYF. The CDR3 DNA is TGCAGTGCTAGATCTAGGGGGGGGGCAGGGGACTACGAGCAGTACTTC.

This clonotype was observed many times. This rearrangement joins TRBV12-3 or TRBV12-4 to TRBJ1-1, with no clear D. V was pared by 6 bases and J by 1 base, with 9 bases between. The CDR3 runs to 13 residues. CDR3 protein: CASSRTQNTEAFF. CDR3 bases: TGTGCCAGCAGCCGAACCCAGAACACTGAAGCTTTCTTT.

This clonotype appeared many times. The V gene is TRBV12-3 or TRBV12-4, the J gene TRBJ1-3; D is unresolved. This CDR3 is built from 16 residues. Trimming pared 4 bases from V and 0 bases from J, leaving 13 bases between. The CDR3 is CASSSTRPSSGNTIYF. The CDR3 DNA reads TGTGCCAGCAGTTCAACTCGTCCGAGCTCTGGAAACACCATATATTTT.

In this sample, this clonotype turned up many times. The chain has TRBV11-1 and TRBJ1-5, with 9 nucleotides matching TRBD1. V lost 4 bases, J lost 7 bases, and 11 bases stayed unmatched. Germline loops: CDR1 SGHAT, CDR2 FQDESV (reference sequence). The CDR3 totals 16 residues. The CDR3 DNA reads TGTGCCAGCAGCTCGTTTGGGACAGGGTTCGGGCAGCCCCAGCATTTT. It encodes CASSSFGTGFGQPQHF.

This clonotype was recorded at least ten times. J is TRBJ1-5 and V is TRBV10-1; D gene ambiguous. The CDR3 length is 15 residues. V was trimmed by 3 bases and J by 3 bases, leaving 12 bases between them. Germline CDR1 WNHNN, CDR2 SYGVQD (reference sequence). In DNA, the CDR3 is TGCGCCAGCAGTGACCGCGGGGAGGACAATCAGCCCCAGCATTTT. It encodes CASSDRGEDNQPQHF.

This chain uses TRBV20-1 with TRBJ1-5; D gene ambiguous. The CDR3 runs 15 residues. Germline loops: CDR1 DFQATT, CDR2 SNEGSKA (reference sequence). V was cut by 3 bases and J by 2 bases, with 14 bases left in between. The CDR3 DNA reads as TGCAGTGCTAGTCCGGGGTGGGATGGCAATCAGCCCCAGCATTTT. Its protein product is CSASPGWDGNQPQHF.

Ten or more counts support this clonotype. The CDR3 DNA is TGTGCCAGCAGGTTGACAGGGACCCGCGAGCAGTACTTC. Protein: CASRLTGTREQYF. The chain couples TRBV28 to TRBJ2-7; 7 bases agree with TRBD1. CDR3 length: 13 amino acids. CDR1 and CDR2 from the germline V gene are MDHEN and SYDVKM. Unmatched junction bases numbered 8, after V lost 6 bases and J lost 6 bases.

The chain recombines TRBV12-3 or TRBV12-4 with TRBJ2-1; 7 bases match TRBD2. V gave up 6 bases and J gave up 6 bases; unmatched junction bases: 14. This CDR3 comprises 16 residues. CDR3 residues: CASSPLTSKTSNEQFF. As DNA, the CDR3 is TGTGCCAGCAGCCCATTGACTAGCAAGACGTCCAATGAGCAGTTCTTC.

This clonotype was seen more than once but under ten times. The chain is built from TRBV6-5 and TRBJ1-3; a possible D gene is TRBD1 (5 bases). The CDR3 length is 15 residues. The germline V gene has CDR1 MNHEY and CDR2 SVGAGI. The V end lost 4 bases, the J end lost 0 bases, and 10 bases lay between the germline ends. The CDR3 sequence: CASSWRDFSGNTIYF. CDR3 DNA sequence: TGTGCCAGCAGTTGGAGGGACTTCTCTGGAAACACCATATATTTT.

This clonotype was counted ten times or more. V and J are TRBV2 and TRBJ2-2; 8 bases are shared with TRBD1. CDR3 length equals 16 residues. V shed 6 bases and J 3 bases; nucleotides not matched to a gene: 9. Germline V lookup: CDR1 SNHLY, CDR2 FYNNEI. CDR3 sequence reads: CASSGQGAVDTGELFF. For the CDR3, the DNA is TGTGCCAGCAGCGGGCAGGGGGCAGTCGACACCGGGGAGCTGTTTTTT.

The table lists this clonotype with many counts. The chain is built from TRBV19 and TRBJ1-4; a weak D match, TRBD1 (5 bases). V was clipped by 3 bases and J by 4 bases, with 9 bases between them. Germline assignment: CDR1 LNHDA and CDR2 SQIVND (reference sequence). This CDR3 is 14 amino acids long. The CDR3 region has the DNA TGTGCCAGTAGTATGGGACTGATTAATGAAAAACTGTTTTTT. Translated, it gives CASSMGLINEKLFF. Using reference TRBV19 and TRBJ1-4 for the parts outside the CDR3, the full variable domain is DGGITQSPKYLFRKEGQNVTLSCEQNLNHDAMYWYRQDPGQGLRLIYYSQIVNDFQKGDIAEGYSVSREKKESFPLTVTSAQKNPTAFYLCASSMGLINEKLFFGSGTQLSVL.

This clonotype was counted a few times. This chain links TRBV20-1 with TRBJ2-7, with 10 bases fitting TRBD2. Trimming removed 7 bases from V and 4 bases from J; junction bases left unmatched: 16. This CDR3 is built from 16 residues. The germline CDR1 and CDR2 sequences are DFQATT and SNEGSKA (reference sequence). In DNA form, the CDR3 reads TGCAGTGTCATAGAGGGGTCAGCGGGAGGGCGTTACGAGCAGTACTTC. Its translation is CSVIEGSAGGRYEQYF.

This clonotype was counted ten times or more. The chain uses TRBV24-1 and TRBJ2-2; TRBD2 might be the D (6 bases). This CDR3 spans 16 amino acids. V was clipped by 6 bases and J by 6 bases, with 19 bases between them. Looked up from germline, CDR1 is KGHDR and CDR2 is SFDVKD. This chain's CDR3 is CATSSGRDYNAGELFF. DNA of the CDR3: TGTGCCACCAGTTCAGGGCGGGATTACAATGCCGGGGAGCTGTTTTTT.

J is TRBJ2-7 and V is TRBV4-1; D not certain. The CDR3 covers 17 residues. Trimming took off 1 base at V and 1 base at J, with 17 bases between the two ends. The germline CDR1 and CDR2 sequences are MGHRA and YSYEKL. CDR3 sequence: CASSQVVTAAPSYEQYF. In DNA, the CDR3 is TGCGCCAGCAGCCAAGTTGTGACGGCAGCCCCGTCCTACGAGCAGTACTTC.

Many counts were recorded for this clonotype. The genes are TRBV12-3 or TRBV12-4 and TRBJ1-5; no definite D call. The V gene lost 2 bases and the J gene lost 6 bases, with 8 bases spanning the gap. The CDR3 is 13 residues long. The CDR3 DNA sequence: TGTGCCAGCAGTTTAATGAGGCGTCAGCCCCAGCATTTT. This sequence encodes CASSLMRRQPQHF.

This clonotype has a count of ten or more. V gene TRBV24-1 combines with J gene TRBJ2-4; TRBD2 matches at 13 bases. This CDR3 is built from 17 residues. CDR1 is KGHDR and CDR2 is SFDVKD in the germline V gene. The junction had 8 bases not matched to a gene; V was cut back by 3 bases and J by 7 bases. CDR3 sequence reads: CATSDSSGLAGANIQYF. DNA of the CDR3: TGTGCCACCAGTGATAGTTCCGGACTAGCGGGAGCGAACATTCAGTACTTC.

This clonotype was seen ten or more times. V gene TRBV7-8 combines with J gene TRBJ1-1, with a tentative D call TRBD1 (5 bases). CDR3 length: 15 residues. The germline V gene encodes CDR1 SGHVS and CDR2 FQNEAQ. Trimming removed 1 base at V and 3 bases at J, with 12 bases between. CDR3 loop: CASSLEGQDYTEAFF. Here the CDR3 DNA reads TGTGCCAGCAGCTTAGAGGGGCAGGATTACACTGAAGCTTTCTTT.